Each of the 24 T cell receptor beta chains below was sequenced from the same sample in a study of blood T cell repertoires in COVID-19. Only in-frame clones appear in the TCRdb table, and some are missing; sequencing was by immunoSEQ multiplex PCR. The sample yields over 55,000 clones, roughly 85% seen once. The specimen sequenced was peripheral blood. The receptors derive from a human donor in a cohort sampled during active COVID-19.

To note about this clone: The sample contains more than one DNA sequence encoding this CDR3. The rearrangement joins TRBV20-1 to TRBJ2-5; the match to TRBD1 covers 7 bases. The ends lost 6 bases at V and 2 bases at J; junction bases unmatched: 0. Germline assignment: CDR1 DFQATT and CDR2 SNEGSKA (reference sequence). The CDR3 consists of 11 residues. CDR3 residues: CSAGQQETQYF. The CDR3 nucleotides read TGCAGTGCGGGACAGCAAGAGACCCAGTACTTC.

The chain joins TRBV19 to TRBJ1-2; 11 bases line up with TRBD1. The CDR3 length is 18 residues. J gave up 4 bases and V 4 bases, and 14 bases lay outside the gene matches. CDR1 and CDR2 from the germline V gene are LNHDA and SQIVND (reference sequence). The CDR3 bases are TGTGCCAGTAGTACCACCTGGACAGGGGGCCGTTTCGGCTATGGCTACACCTTC. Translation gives CASSTTWTGGRFGYGYTF. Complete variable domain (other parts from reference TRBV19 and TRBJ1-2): DGGITQSPKYLFRKEGQNVTLSCEQNLNHDAMYWYRQDPGQGLRLIYYSQIVNDFQKGDIAEGYSVSREKKESFPLTVTSAQKNPTAFYLCASSTTWTGGRFGYGYTFGSGTRLTVV.

The CDR3 nucleotides read TGTGCCAGCAGCCAAGGTTACCTAGCGGGAGTCAGGGAGACCCAGTACTTC. It yields the protein CASSQGYLAGVRETQYF. This chain uses TRBV14 with TRBJ2-5, with TRBD2 matching 10 bases. Germline V lookup: CDR1 SGHDN, CDR2 FVKESK. CDR3 length: 17 residues. The V and J ends lost 1 base and 5 bases, in that order; junction bases with no gene match: 10.

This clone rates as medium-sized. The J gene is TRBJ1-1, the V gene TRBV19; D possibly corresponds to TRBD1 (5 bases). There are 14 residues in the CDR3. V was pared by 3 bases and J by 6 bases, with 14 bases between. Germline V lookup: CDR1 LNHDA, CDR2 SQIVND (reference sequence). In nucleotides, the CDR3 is TGTGCCAGTAGTATTGGGGGGGGAGGGCCTGAAGCTTTCTTT. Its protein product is CASSIGGGGPEAFF.

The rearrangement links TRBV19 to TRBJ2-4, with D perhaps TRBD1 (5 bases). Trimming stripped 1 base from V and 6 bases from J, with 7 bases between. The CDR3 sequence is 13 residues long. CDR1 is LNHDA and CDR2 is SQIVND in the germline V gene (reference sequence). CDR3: CASSIVGVNIQYF. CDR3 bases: TGTGCCAGTAGTATAGTAGGGGTAAACATTCAGTACTTC.

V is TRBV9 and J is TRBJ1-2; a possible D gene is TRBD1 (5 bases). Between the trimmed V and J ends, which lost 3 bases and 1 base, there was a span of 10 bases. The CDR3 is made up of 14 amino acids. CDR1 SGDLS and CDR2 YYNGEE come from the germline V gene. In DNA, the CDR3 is TGTGCCAGCAGCGAAGAAGACAGTAACTATGGCTACACCTTC. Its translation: CASSEEDSNYGYTF.

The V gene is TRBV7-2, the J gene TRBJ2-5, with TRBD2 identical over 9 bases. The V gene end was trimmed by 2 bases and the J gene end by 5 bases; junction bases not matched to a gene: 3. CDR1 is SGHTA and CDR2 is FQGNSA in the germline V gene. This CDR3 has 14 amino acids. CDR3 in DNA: TGTGCCAGCAGCTTAAGCGGGGGGTGGGAGACCCAGTACTTC. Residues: CASSLSGGWETQYF.

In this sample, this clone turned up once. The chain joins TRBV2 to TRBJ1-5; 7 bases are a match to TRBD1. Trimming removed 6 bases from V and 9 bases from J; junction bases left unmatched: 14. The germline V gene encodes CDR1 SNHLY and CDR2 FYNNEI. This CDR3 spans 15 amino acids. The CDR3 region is CASRAVGTVVRPQHF. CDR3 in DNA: TGTGCCAGCAGAGCGGTGGGGACAGTGGTTAGGCCCCAGCATTTT. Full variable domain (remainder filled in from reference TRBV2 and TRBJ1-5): EPEVTQTPSHQVTQMGQEVILRCVPISNHLYFYWYRQILGQKVEFLVSFYNNEISEKSEIFDDQFSVERPDGSNFTLKIRSTKLEDSAMYFCASRAVGTVVRPQHFGDGTRLSIL.

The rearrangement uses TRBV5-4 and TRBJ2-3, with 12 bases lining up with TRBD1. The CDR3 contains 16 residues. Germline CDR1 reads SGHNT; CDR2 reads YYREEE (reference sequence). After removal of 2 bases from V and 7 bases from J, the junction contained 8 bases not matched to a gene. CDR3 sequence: CASSLTTGTGGNTQYF. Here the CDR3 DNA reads TGTGCCAGCAGCTTAACGACCGGGACAGGGGGCAATACGCAGTATTTT.

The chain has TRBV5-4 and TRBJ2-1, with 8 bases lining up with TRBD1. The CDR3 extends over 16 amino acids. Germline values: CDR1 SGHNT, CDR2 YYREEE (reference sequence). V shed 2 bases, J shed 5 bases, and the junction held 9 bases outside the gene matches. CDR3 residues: CASSFVGQGVNNEQFF. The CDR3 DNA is TGTGCCAGCAGCTTTGTAGGACAGGGTGTCAACAATGAGCAGTTCTTC.

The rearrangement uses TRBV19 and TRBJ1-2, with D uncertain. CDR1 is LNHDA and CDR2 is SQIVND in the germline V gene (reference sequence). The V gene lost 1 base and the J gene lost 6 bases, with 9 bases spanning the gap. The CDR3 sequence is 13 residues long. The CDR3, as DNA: TGTGCCAGTAGTATAGCGAGTGCTGATGGCTACACCTTC. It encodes CASSIASADGYTF.

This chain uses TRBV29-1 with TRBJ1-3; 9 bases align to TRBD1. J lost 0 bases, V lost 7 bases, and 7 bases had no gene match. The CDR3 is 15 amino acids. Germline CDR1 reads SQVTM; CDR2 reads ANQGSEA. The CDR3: CSAAQGAFSGNTIYF. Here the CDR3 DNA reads TGCAGCGCTGCACAGGGGGCCTTCTCTGGAAACACCATATATTTT. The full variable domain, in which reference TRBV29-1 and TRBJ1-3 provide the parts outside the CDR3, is SAVISQKPSRDICQRGTSLTIQCQVDSQVTMMFWYRQQPGQSLTLIATANQGSEATYESGFVIDKFPISRPNLTFSTLTVSNMSPEDSSIYLCSAAQGAFSGNTIYFGEGSWLTVV.

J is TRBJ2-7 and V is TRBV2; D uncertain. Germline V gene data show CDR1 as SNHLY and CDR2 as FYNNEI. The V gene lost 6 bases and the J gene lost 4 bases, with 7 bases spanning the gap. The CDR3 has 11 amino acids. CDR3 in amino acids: CASSPSYEQYF. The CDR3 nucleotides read TGTGCCAGCAGCCCCAGTTACGAGCAGTACTTC.

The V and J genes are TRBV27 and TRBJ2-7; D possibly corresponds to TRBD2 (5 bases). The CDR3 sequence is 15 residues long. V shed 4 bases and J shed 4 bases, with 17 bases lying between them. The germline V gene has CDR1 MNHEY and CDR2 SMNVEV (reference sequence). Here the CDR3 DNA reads TGTGCCAGCAGTTCCAGACGGGGTGGGATATACGAGCAGTACTTC. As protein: CASSSRRGGIYEQYF.

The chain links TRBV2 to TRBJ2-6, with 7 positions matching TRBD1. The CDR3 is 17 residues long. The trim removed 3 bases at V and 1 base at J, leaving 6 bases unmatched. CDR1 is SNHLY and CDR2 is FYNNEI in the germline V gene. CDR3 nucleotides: TGTGCCAGCAGTGATAGGGGGCATGGTTCTGGGGCCAACGTCCTGACTTTC. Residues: CASSDRGHGSGANVLTF.

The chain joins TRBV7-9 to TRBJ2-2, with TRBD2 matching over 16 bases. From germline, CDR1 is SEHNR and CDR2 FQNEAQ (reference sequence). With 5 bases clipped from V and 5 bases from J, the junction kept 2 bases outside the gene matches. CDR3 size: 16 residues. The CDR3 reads CASSPGLAGGTGELFF. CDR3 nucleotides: TGTGCCAGCAGCCCGGGACTAGCGGGAGGGACCGGGGAGCTGTTTTTT.

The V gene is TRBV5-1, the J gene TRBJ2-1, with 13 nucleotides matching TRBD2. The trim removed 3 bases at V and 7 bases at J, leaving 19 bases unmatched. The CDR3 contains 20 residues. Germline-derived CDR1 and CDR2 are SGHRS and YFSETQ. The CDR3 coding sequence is TGCGCCAGCAGCTCCGTGGACAGGGGGCTTCAACTAGCGGGAGGGAATGAGCAGTTCTTC. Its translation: CASSSVDRGLQLAGGNEQFF.

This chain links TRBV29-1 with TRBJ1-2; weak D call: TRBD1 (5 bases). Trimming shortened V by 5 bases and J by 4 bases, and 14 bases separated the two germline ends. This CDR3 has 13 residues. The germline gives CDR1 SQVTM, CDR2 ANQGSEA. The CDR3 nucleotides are TGCAGCGTTACAGGACCCCGAGGCTATGGCTACACCTTC. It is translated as CSVTGPRGYGYTF.

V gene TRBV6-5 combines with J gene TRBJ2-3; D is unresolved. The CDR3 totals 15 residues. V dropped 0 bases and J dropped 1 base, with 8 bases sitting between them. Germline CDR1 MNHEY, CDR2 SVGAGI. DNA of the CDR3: TGTGCCAGCAGTTACTCGCTCCAGGGCACAGATACGCAGTATTTT. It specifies CASSYSLQGTDTQYF.

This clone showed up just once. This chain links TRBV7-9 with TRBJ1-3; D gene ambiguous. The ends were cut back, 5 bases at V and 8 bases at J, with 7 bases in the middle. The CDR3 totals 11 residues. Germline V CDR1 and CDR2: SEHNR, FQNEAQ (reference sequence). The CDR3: CASSPSYTIYF. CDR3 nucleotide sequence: TGTGCCAGCAGCCCTAGTTACACCATATATTTT.

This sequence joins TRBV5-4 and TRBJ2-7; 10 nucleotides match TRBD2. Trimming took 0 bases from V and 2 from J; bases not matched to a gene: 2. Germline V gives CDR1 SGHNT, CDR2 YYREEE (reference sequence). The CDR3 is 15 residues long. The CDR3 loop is CASSLGLAGAYEQYF. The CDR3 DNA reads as TGTGCCAGCAGCTTGGGGCTAGCGGGAGCCTACGAGCAGTACTTC.

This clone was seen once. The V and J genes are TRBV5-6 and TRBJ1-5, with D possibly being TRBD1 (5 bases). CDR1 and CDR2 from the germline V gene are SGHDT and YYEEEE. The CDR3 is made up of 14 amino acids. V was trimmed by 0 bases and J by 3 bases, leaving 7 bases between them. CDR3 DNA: TGTGCCAGCAGCTTGGTAGGGGACAATCAGCCCCAGCATTTT. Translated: CASSLVGDNQPQHF.

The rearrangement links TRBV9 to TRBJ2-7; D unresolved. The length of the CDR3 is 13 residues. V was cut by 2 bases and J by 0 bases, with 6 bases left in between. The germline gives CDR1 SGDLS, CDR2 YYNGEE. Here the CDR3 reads CASSVASSYEQYF. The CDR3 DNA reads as TGTGCCAGCAGCGTGGCAAGCTCCTACGAGCAGTACTTC.

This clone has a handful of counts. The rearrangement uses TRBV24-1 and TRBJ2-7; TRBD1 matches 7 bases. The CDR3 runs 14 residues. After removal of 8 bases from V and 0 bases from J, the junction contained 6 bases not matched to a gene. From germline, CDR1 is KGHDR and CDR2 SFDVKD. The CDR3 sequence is CATKPDRSSYEQYF. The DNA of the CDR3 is TGTGCCACCAAACCGGACAGGAGCTCCTACGAGCAGTACTTC.